Listed here are 30 T cell receptor beta chains from one sample, sequenced in a study of cytomegalovirus exposure and HLA in healthy donors. This PCR relied on a set of 60 Vbeta primers and 13 Jbeta primers. Sequencing used immunoSEQ multiplex PCR; TCRdb keeps in-frame clones, though not all of them. The sample holds over 120,000 clones; 80% are singletons and the top ten take 4.5%. Specimen: PBMCs. The receptor source for this set is a man aged 35 to 55 in good health and CMV-seronegative.

The chain uses TRBV5-4 and TRBJ2-3, with 11 nucleotides matching TRBD2. The CDR3 consists of 18 residues. Germline CDR1 is SGHNT and CDR2 is YYREEE (reference sequence). The V segment lost 2 bases and the J segment 3 bases; nucleotides outside the gene matches: 11. CDR3 amino acids: CASSFPFSGGEWTDTQYF. Here the CDR3 DNA reads TGTGCCAGCAGCTTTCCATTTAGCGGGGGGGAGTGGACAGATACGCAGTATTTT.

The chain uses TRBV27 and TRBJ1-5; 10 nucleotides match TRBD1. This CDR3 contains 15 residues. Trimming at V came to 8 bases and at J to 6 bases, leaving 10 bases not matched to a gene. From germline, CDR1 is MNHEY and CDR2 SMNVEV (reference sequence). In DNA, the CDR3 is TGTGCCAGCTCATCGGTCGGGACAGGGGTTCAGCCCCAGCATTTT. Amino acid sequence: CASSSVGTGVQPQHF.

This clone was counted between two and nine times. The chain uses TRBV6-4 and TRBJ1-6; tentatively, D is TRBD1 (5 bases). V was clipped by 3 bases and J by 4 bases, with 10 bases between them. This CDR3 is 15 amino acids long. In germline, CDR1 is MRHNA, CDR2 SNTAGT. The CDR3 nucleotides read TGTGCCAGCAGTGATACGACAGTTTATAATTCACCCCTCCACTTT. This encodes CASSDTTVYNSPLHF.

J is TRBJ2-2 and V is TRBV7-2; D perhaps matches TRBD2 (5 bases). There are 13 residues in the CDR3. CDR1 and CDR2 (germline): SGHTA, FQGNSA. V gave up 2 bases and J gave up 9 bases, with 10 bases separating them. The CDR3 sequence is CASSLNGEWELFF. The CDR3 region has the DNA TGTGCCAGCAGCTTAAACGGGGAGTGGGAGCTGTTTTTT.

The chain is built from TRBV9 and TRBJ2-3; 9 positions match TRBD2. J was trimmed by 0 bases and V by 4 bases; bases with no gene match: 6. Germline assignment: CDR1 SGDLS and CDR2 YYNGEE. The CDR3 is 16 amino acids. CDR3 loop: CASSFLAGTSTDTQYF. CDR3 DNA sequence: TGTGCCAGCAGCTTCCTAGCGGGGACTAGCACAGATACGCAGTATTTT. The whole variable domain, remainder taken from reference TRBV9 and TRBJ2-3, is DSGVTQTPKHLITATGQRVTLRCSPRSGDLSVYWYQQSLDQGLQFLIQYYNGEERAKGNILERFSAQQFPDLHSELNLSSLELGDSALYFCASSFLAGTSTDTQYFGPGTRLTVL.

This clone was recorded a few times. The genes are TRBV6-4 and TRBJ1-1, with D possibly TRBD1 on 5 matching bases. Germline lookup yields CDR1 MRHNA and CDR2 SNTAGT. The CDR3 totals 13 residues. V was clipped by 3 bases and J by 4 bases, with 9 bases between them. This CDR3 is CASSDYGGTEAFF. In DNA form, the CDR3 reads TGTGCCAGCAGTGATTACGGGGGCACTGAAGCTTTCTTT.

This clone has just a few counts. The V call is TRBV5-6, the J call TRBJ2-1; 12 bases are shared with TRBD2. CDR1 and CDR2 from the germline V gene are SGHDT and YYEEEE. The J segment lost 1 base and the V segment lost 5 bases, leaving 1 base of the junction unmatched. The CDR3 runs 15 residues. CDR3 nucleotide sequence: TGTGCCAGCAGGGGACTAGCGGGTTCCTACAATGAGCAGTTCTTC. It specifies CASRGLAGSYNEQFF.

The chain recombines TRBV10-2 with TRBJ2-1, with 16 bases fitting TRBD2. Germline values: CDR1 WSHSY, CDR2 SAAADI. The V and J ends lost 6 bases and 4 bases, in that order; junction bases with no gene match: 6. The CDR3 runs 17 residues. Here the CDR3 DNA reads TGCGCCAGCAGCCGCGGGACTAGCGGGGGGGGATACAATGAGCAGTTCTTC. Translating it yields CASSRGTSGGGYNEQFF.

The rearrangement links TRBV18 to TRBJ1-1; TRBD1 agrees at 7 bases. CDR1 and CDR2 (germline): KGHSH, LQKENI. J lost 4 bases, V lost 7 bases, and 3 bases had no gene match. This CDR3 comprises 12 residues. Here the CDR3 reads CASFSGGTEAFF. The CDR3 DNA reads TGTGCCAGCTTTTCAGGGGGCACTGAAGCTTTCTTT.

This clone was seen a handful of times. The chain uses TRBV10-3 and TRBJ1-2, with a possible D match to TRBD1 (6 bases). This CDR3 is 14 amino acids long. Deletions cut 6 bases from V and 6 bases from J, with 17 bases between. From germline, CDR1 is ENHRY and CDR2 SYGVKD. The CDR3 bases are TGTGCCATCAGGGGGGACATTCTCGGGGATGGCTACACCTTC. Amino acid sequence: CAIRGDILGDGYTF.

This clone was seen more than once but under ten times. The gene calls are TRBV28 and TRBJ1-2, with a possible D match to TRBD1 (5 bases). Trimming took off 7 bases at V and 5 bases at J, with 29 bases between the two ends. CDR3 length: 18 amino acids. The germline CDR1 and CDR2 sequences are MDHEN and SYDVKM. The CDR3: CASNYGGTEGKRRYGYTF. As DNA, the CDR3 is TGTGCCAGCAACTACGGGGGGACTGAAGGGAAGAGGAGGTATGGCTACACCTTC.

The CDR3 nucleotides are TGTGCCAGCAGTTATAGGGGTGGAGATACGCAGTATTTT. Protein product: CASSYRGGDTQYF. V usage is TRBV6-5 and J usage is TRBJ2-3; D might be TRBD1 (5 bases). The length of the CDR3 is 13 residues. V shed 3 bases and J shed 5 bases, with 9 bases lying between them. The germline V gene has CDR1 MNHEY and CDR2 SVGAGI.

The rearrangement links TRBV7-9 to TRBJ1-4; 7 bases line up with TRBD1. Germline lookup yields CDR1 SEHNR and CDR2 FQNEAQ (reference sequence). This CDR3 spans 15 amino acids. J gave up 2 bases and V 5 bases, and 5 bases lay outside the gene matches. The CDR3 is CASSPAQGTNEKLFF. CDR3 nucleotides: TGTGCCAGCAGCCCCGCACAGGGGACTAATGAAAAACTGTTTTTT.

The chain has TRBV29-1 and TRBJ1-2, with TRBD1 identical over 9 bases. The CDR3 length is 11 residues. Per the germline V gene, CDR1 is SQVTM and CDR2 is ANQGSEA. Trimming cost V 7 bases and J 6 bases; bases outside gene matches: 3. In DNA form, the CDR3 reads TGCAGCGCCCGGACAGGGGATGGCTACACCTTC. Encoded protein: CSARTGDGYTF.

The chain links TRBV4-1 to TRBJ1-1; a possible D gene is TRBD1 (5 bases). The CDR3 extends over 15 amino acids. Germline-derived CDR1 and CDR2 are MGHRA and YSYEKL. Trimming took 4 bases from V and 6 from J, leaving 18 bases between them. The CDR3 nucleotides read TGCGCCAGCAGCCCGGTTGGGGGGATAGTACCTGAAGCTTTCTTT. It encodes CASSPVGGIVPEAFF.

The gene calls are TRBV27 and TRBJ1-5, with D possibly being TRBD1 (5 bases). CDR1 and CDR2 (germline): MNHEY, SMNVEV (reference sequence). The CDR3 consists of 14 residues. Trimming took 3 bases from V and 7 from J, leaving 13 bases between them. The CDR3 bases are TGTGCCAGCAGTTTGGTCAGGGCTGGGCAGCCCCAGCATTTT. Translated, it gives CASSLVRAGQPQHF.

This clone occurred a few times. The V call is TRBV14, the J call TRBJ1-2; D not certain. The CDR3 totals 15 residues. V lost 1 base, J lost 1 base, and 10 bases lay in between. CDR1 and CDR2 (germline): SGHDN, FVKESK. This CDR3 is CASSQGGIDNYGYTF. The CDR3 DNA reads TGTGCCAGCAGCCAAGGCGGAATAGATAACTATGGCTACACCTTC. Supplemented by reference TRBV14 and TRBJ1-2, the full variable domain reads EAGVTQFPSHSVIEKGQTVTLRCDPISGHDNLYWYRRVMGKEIKFLLHFVKESKQDESGMPNNRFLAERTGGTYSTLKVQPAELEDSGVYFCASSQGGIDNYGYTFGSGTRLTVV.

This chain connects TRBV7-2 to TRBJ2-1, with 8 bases identical to TRBD2. CDR1 and CDR2 (germline): SGHTA, FQGNSA. J gave up 2 bases and V 1 base, and 4 bases lay outside the gene matches. CDR3 length: 16 amino acids. The CDR3 DNA is TGTGCCAGCAGCTTAGAGGGTAGCGGGACCTACAATGAGCAGTTCTTC. This translates into CASSLEGSGTYNEQFF.

This chain joins TRBV10-3 and TRBJ1-4; perhaps TRBD1 as D (5 bases). V lost 4 bases to trimming and J lost 4 bases, with 10 bases between them. Germline V gene sequence: CDR1 ENHRY, CDR2 SYGVKD. The CDR3 contains 14 residues. The CDR3 region is CAISAVQVNEKLFF. The DNA for the CDR3 is TGTGCCATCAGTGCCGTACAGGTTAATGAAAAACTGTTTTTT.

V gene TRBV15 combines with J gene TRBJ1-2; 9 bases fit TRBD1. V lost 1 base, J lost 7 bases, and 7 bases stayed unmatched. Germline CDR1 reads LNHNV; CDR2 reads YYDKDF (reference sequence). The CDR3 is 15 residues long. The CDR3, as DNA: TGTGCCACCAGCAGAGGCGAACAGGGGGCGGGTGGCTACACCTTC. It specifies CATSRGEQGAGGYTF.

CDR3 region: CASLRRTSGGSTGELFF. For the CDR3, the DNA is TGCGCCTCTCTCCGGAGGACTAGCGGGGGTAGCACCGGGGAGCTGTTTTTT. This chain links TRBV10-2 with TRBJ2-2, with 13 bases lining up with TRBD2. V dropped 11 bases and J dropped 4; count of bases not matched to a gene: 13. The germline CDR1 and CDR2 sequences are WSHSY and SAAADI. This CDR3 is built from 17 residues.

V gene TRBV27 combines with J gene TRBJ1-5; the D gene is possibly TRBD1 (6 bases). Germline values: CDR1 MNHEY, CDR2 SMNVEV (reference sequence). CDR3 length equals 16 residues. Trimming cost V 2 bases and J 3 bases, with 14 bases left between them. The CDR3 DNA reads TGTGCCAGCAGTTTAGCAGGGGTCCGTTCCAATCAGCCCCAGCATTTT. Its protein is CASSLAGVRSNQPQHF.

This clone was seen a handful of times. CDR3 loop: CASSYSAQNPPEAFF. Here the CDR3 DNA reads TGTGCCAGCAGTTACTCAGCACAGAACCCTCCCGAAGCTTTCTTT. V gene TRBV6-5 combines with J gene TRBJ1-1; no definite D call. V was cut by 0 bases and J by 8 bases, with 16 bases left in between. The CDR3 loop spans 15 amino acids. Germline V gene lookup returns CDR1 MNHEY and CDR2 SVGAGI.

This chain uses TRBV6-4 with TRBJ2-3, with 9 bases aligning to TRBD1. Looked up from germline, CDR1 is MRHNA and CDR2 is SNTAGT. Trimming removed 5 bases from V and 4 bases from J; junction bases left unmatched: 4. The CDR3 is made up of 14 amino acids. The CDR3 loop reads CASSLGQGSDTQYF. The DNA for the CDR3 is TGTGCCAGCAGTCTGGGACAGGGTTCAGATACGCAGTATTTT.

The chain couples TRBV10-2 to TRBJ2-2, with 13 bases that match TRBD2. J lost 0 bases, V lost 6 bases, and 4 bases had no gene match. The CDR3 length is 17 residues. Germline V CDR1 and CDR2: WSHSY, SAAADI. CDR3 bases: TGCGCCAGCAGAGGACTAGCGGGGGCCTCGAACACCGGGGAGCTGTTTTTT. This sequence encodes CASRGLAGASNTGELFF.

The chain joins TRBV4-3 to TRBJ2-5; D may be TRBD1 (6 bases). The germline V gene has CDR1 LGHNA and CDR2 YSLEER. The CDR3 is 17 residues long. The V end was cut by 1 base, the J end by 9 bases, with 24 bases between. This CDR3 is CASSQGIQGVQGIAQYF. The CDR3 bases are TGCGCCAGCAGCCAAGGGATTCAGGGCGTGCAGGGGATCGCCCAGTACTTC.

A single count supports this clone. The junction departs from germline at one end; a sequencing error may be responsible. The gene calls are TRBV27 and TRBJ2-7; no reliable D call. Germline CDR1 MNHEY, CDR2 SMNVEV (reference sequence). The CDR3 length is 14 residues. Here the CDR3 reads CASSLTFLVYGQYF. In nucleotides, the CDR3 is TGTGCCAGCAGTTTGACCTTTCTAGTGTACGGGCAGTACTTC.

The chain recombines TRBV7-9 with TRBJ1-6; TRBD1 matches 7 bases. Germline V gene sequence: CDR1 SEHNR, CDR2 FQNEAQ (reference sequence). V was clipped by 3 bases and J by 8 bases; unmatched bases: 4. The CDR3 totals 14 residues. The CDR3 sequence: CASSLNRGYSPLHF. CDR3 DNA sequence: TGTGCCAGCAGCTTGAACAGGGGCTATTCACCCCTCCACTTT.

The chain employs TRBV7-9 and TRBJ1-5; a weak D match, TRBD1 (5 bases). CDR3 length equals 16 residues. The germline V gene has CDR1 SEHNR and CDR2 FQNEAQ (reference sequence). V gave up 5 bases and J gave up 1 base, with 15 bases separating them. CDR3 region: CASSPEGRLSNQPQHF. The DNA of the CDR3 is TGTGCCAGCAGCCCTGAGGGGAGGTTGAGCAATCAGCCCCAGCATTTT.

The chain carries TRBV5-1 and TRBJ2-2; weak D call: TRBD1 (6 bases). Germline CDR1 SGHRS, CDR2 YFSETQ. CDR3 length: 15 amino acids. Between the trimmed V and J ends, which lost 0 bases and 3 bases, there was a span of 9 bases. As DNA, the CDR3 is TGCGCCAGCAGCTTGGGGGGGCCCGACACCGGGGAGCTGTTTTTT. Protein: CASSLGGPDTGELFF.